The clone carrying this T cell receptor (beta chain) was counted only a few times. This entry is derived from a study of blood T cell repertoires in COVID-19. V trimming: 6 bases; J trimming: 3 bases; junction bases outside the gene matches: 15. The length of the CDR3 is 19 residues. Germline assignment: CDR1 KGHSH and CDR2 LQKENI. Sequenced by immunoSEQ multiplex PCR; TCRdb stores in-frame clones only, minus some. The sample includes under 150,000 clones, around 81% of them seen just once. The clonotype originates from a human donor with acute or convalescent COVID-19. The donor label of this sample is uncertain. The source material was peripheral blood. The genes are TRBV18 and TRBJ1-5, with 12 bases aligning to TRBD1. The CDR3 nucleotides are TGTGCCAGCTCCCAGTATACCCCCGGGACAGGGGGCTTCAATCAGCCCCAGCATTTT. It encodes CASSQYTPGTGGFNQPQHF.